The clone carrying this TCR beta chain appeared a few times. The target antigen is unknown. Mismatch with germline at one junction end may stem from a read error. This sample was taken from a study of cytomegalovirus exposure and HLA in healthy donors. The study's findings and limits: High sensitivity and specificity were reportedly achieved when the classifier diagnosed cytomegalovirus status. Sequencing likely caused a cluster of highly shared sequence variants. Exclusion applied to some V segments, including TRBV6-2 and TRBV6-3, as they were indistinguishable.

PCR primers comprised 60 Vbeta and 13 Jbeta primers. Repertoires were generated with immunoSEQ multiplex PCR, while TCRdb's copy carries only in-frame clones and drops some. The table records 130,000 or so clones, around 70% of them present only once. CDR1 and CDR2 (germline): MNHEY, SVGAGI. The CDR3 has 15 residues. The source material was PBMCs. The chain carries TRBV6-5 and TRBJ2-1; weak D call: TRBD2 (5 bases). The TCR was taken from a man aged 40-55 years in good health and CMV-seropositive. The CDR3 nucleotides read TGTGTCAGCAGTTACTCGCATGGACTCTACAATGAGCAGTTCTTC. This encodes CVSSYSHGLYNEQFF.